One and the same sample provided the 2 T cell receptor beta chains below, sequenced in a study of shared clonotypes between healthy human individuals. Here immunoSEQ multiplex PCR was the method, and the copy in TCRdb shows in-frame clones only, minus some. The sample carries fewer than 600,000 clones, over 60% recorded once. The sequenced sample consisted of PBMCs. These receptors were taken from a woman between 35 and 50 years old in good health. Some clones in this sample may be carry-over from other donors' samples.

V gene TRBV21-1 combines with J gene TRBJ2-7; TRBD2 is the table's D call, not checked against the DNA. TRBV21-1 is tagged as a pseudogene. This CDR3 has 19 residues. The CDR3 DNA is TGTGCCAGCACTGGTAGAGACAGGGGTTCTAGCGGGAGGGGCTACGAGCAGTACTTC. It translates to CASTGRDRGSSGRGYEQYF.

The J gene is TRBJ2-5, the V gene TRBV28; no definite D call. The germline V and J ends were trimmed by 1 base and 1 base, with 13 bases remaining between them. The V gene's germline CDR1 is MDHEN and CDR2 SYDVKM. There are 16 residues in the CDR3. CDR3 loop: CASSLLGSHGQETQYF. CDR3 nucleotides: TGTGCCAGCAGTTTATTAGGGTCTCACGGCCAAGAGACCCAGTACTTC.